This entry is about one T cell receptor beta chain. The antigen this receptor binds is unknown. Within one base of it there is no much larger clone, and no base qualities were kept. The time point label for this specimen denotes: baseline before first vaccination. Vaccinee samples were obtained from the UK trials COV001 and COV002, which included a single-blind randomized controlled phase 2/3 trial of AZD1222 (ChAdOx1 nCoV-19) in healthy adults. For TCRbeta chain sequencing, PBMC samples were collected from trial participants at day 0 and at day 28 after the second dose. The CDR3 runs 14 amino acids, cysteine and phenylalanine included. The kept DNA is CDR3 alone, 42 bases in frame from the first base. V and J lose 5 bases and 10 bases, and a span of 18 bases separates them. From a lookup of the germline V gene (reference sequence), CDR1 and CDR2 are SGHAT and FQDESV. The CDR3 regions of human TCRbeta chains were subjected to immunosequencing. For the original study's pipeline: TCRs in the repertoires were compared against a reference library of SARS-CoV-2-specific TCRs that had been generated with the MIRA antigen-specificity platform. Breadth was defined as the fraction of unique TCRs that were SARS-CoV-2-associated, and depth was defined as the fraction of total T cells that were SARS-CoV-2-associated. Using the MIRA data, every spike-specific TCR was mapped to the spike region that the TCR reacted to and assigned to either a CD4 or a CD8 class. Log10-transformed breadth and depth values were compared by one-way ANOVA with Sidak's multiple comparisons tests. TCRdb provides this immuneACCESS table in a form limited to in-frame rearrangements. Some clones are lacking; in checked studies, under half of them reflect an unresolved V gene, and why the rest are absent is not known. V and J calls and clone size are given by that table; D and trimming were obtained from the DNA. The sample table holds roughly 150,000 clones, of which 90% to 95% were seen once. The top ten constitute under 2.5% of the sample.

The data are from a study of T cell responses to AZD1222 COVID-19 vaccine (dated by TCRdb to about 2021). About the investigation overall: Because spike-specific TCR depth and breadth did not differ between the two schedules, AZD1222 recipients who got a second dose at roughly 4 weeks were pooled with those who got a second dose at roughly 12 weeks. TCR sequencing was performed for over 230 trial participants, of whom around 200 were given two doses of AZD1222 and roughly 25 were given two doses of MenACWY control vaccine. Trial participants were enrolled by age into 18-55, 56-69 and 70-plus year subgroups, with roughly 160, 29 and 62 TCR-sequenced participants respectively. The research as a whole found: Most participants were white British and females outnumbered males, and the authors suggested that clonal diversity may have been underestimated. Reportedly, almost half of the unique spike-specific TCRs recognized epitopes lying outside the regions that are mutated in the B.1.351 and B.1.1.7 variants. After two AZD1222 doses, both the breadth and the depth of spike-specific TCRs were significantly higher than at day 0 and than in MenACWY recipients. CD4 TCRs associated with the vaccine covered the entire spike protein, and the dominant responses were in regions 160-218 and 743-854. The 56-69-year group was small, and its depth increase did not reach significance, likely because of low power. Conclusions about previously exposed vaccinees are limited because only five to seven AZD1222 recipients were SARS-CoV-2 seropositive at baseline. Because no samples from the day 14 peak response were available, repertoires could be characterized only after the peak T cell response.

This TCR was recovered from an adult in good health. Sequencing was performed on peripheral blood, taken on day 0 of AZD1222 vaccination. The sequence is built from TRBV11-1 and TRBJ2-1, with TRBD1 tentatively as D gene (5 bases match). In nucleotide form, the sequence is TGTGCCAGCAGCCGCAACCTACAGGACCGGGAGCAGTTCTTC. It encodes CASSRNLQDREQFF. The CDR3, completed at both ends by the reference TRBV11-1 and TRBJ2-1 genes, gives the full variable domain EAEVAQSPRYKITEKSQAVAFWCDPISGHATLYWYRQILGQGPELLVQFQDESVVDDSQLPKDRFSAERLKGVDSTLKIQPAELGDSAMYLCASSRNLQDREQFFGPGTRLTVL.